A single sample gave rise to the 21 T cell receptor beta chains below, sequenced in a study of beta chain features in type 1 diabetes. No antigen has been assigned to these receptors. Study results and limitations: All four CD4+ subsets of Type 1 diabetes patients contained TCRB CDR3s that were moderately but significantly shorter.

Reverse transcribing all isolated RNA meant expressed TCRB transcripts were sequenced. Libraries were prepared by immunoSEQ multiplex PCR; TCRdb keeps only in-frame clonotypes and omits some of them. The top ten clones hold 0.09% to 0.15% of a sample with about 650,000 clones, roughly an eighth of them seen once. The sequenced material came from naive CD4+ T cells from blood. The receptor source for this set is a young man with type 1 diabetes.

This clone has only a few counts. The chain employs TRBV6-1 and TRBJ1-6; TRBD1 is a possible D gene (5 bases). CDR1 is MNHNS and CDR2 is SASEGT in the germline V gene. The CDR3 sequence is 16 residues long. Trimming cost V 1 base and J 5 bases, with 12 bases left between them. The CDR3 nucleotides are TGTGCCAGCAGTGAAGATAACCAGGGCAATAATTCACCCCTCCACTTT. Its protein product is CASSEDNQGNNSPLHF.

This sequence joins TRBV9 and TRBJ2-1; 9 bases match TRBD1. J lost 6 bases, V lost 0 bases, and 7 bases had no gene match. The CDR3 runs to 16 residues. Germline V gene sequence: CDR1 SGDLS, CDR2 YYNGEE. CDR3 in amino acids: CASSVGTGGAPNEQFF. The CDR3 DNA follows: TGTGCCAGCAGCGTAGGCACAGGGGGCGCCCCCAATGAGCAGTTCTTC. The complete variable domain, with remaining parts taken from reference TRBV9 and TRBJ2-1, reads DSGVTQTPKHLITATGQRVTLRCSPRSGDLSVYWYQQSLDQGLQFLIQYYNGEERAKGNILERFSAQQFPDLHSELNLSSLELGDSALYFCASSVGTGGAPNEQFFGPGTRLTVL.

This CDR3 reads CASSTDRSGANVLTF. The CDR3, as DNA: TGTGCCAGCAGCACAGACCGATCTGGGGCCAACGTCCTGACTTTC. This chain connects TRBV7-9 to TRBJ2-6; no definite D call. The CDR3 loop spans 15 amino acids. Trimming removed 5 bases at V and 1 base at J, with 9 bases between. Per germline, CDR1 SEHNR and CDR2 FQNEAQ (reference sequence).

The V gene is TRBV9, the J gene TRBJ1-2, with D possibly TRBD1 on 6 matching bases. Trimming cost V 0 bases and J 0 bases, with 9 bases left between them. This CDR3 contains 15 residues. Per germline, CDR1 SGDLS and CDR2 YYNGEE. DNA for the CDR3: TGTGCCAGCAGCGTAGGGGACACCTCTAACTATGGCTACACCTTC. Translating gives CASSVGDTSNYGYTF.

This clone was seen more than once but under ten times. This chain connects TRBV28 to TRBJ2-7; the match to TRBD2 covers 14 bases. Germline values: CDR1 MDHEN, CDR2 SYDVKM. The V and J ends lost 6 bases and 1 base, in that order; junction bases with no gene match: 8. This CDR3 spans 17 amino acids. The CDR3 loop reads CASRFPGLAGGSYEQYF. As DNA, the CDR3 is TGTGCCAGCAGATTCCCCGGACTAGCGGGGGGATCCTACGAGCAGTACTTC.

Only a few counts were recorded for this clone. The chain recombines TRBV4-1 with TRBJ1-6; D ambiguous. The V and J ends lost 1 base and 8 bases respectively, with 12 bases between them. CDR3 size: 15 residues. Germline V lookup: CDR1 MGHRA, CDR2 YSYEKL. This CDR3 is CASSQGGQYYSPLHF. Here the CDR3 DNA reads TGCGCCAGCAGCCAAGGAGGGCAGTACTATTCACCCCTCCACTTT.

The CDR3 protein is CASSLWVSNQPQHF. The CDR3 DNA reads TGTGCCAGCAGCTTATGGGTTAGCAATCAGCCCCAGCATTTT. The gene calls are TRBV7-2 and TRBJ1-5; D unclear. This CDR3 is 14 amino acids long. Trimming removed 2 bases at V and 0 bases at J, with 5 bases between. The V gene's germline CDR1 is SGHTA and CDR2 FQGNSA.

This clone was detected only a few times. This sequence joins TRBV29-1 and TRBJ2-1, with TRBD2 identical over 8 bases. Germline lookup yields CDR1 SQVTM and CDR2 ANQGSEA. The J segment lost 4 bases and the V segment lost 3 bases, leaving 5 bases of the junction unmatched. The CDR3 contains 14 residues. CDR3 sequence: CSVEVTSAYNEQFF. The CDR3 DNA reads as TGCAGCGTTGAGGTGACTAGCGCTTACAATGAGCAGTTCTTC.

The table lists this clone with a few counts. This chain joins TRBV7-8 and TRBJ2-5; a weak D match, TRBD2 (6 bases). V lost 1 base, J lost 5 bases, and 11 bases lay in between. Looked up from germline, CDR1 is SGHVS and CDR2 is FQNEAQ. CDR3 length equals 14 residues. CDR3 protein: CASSLERGTETQYF. CDR3 sequence (DNA): TGTGCCAGCAGCTTAGAACGGGGGACGGAGACCCAGTACTTC.

This rearrangement joins TRBV7-2 to TRBJ2-7, with 14 bases lining up with TRBD2. CDR1 and CDR2 from the germline V gene are SGHTA and FQGNSA. Germline trimming cut 5 bases from V and 4 bases from J; bases unmatched to any gene: 7. CDR3 length: 16 residues. The CDR3 spells CASSPLGLAGEYEQYF. CDR3 DNA: TGTGCCAGCAGCCCTCTGGGACTAGCGGGGGAATACGAGCAGTACTTC.

CDR3 residues: CSVEDAWVTRDSYNEQFF. CDR3 nucleotides: TGCAGCGTTGAAGATGCTTGGGTAACCAGGGACTCCTACAATGAGCAGTTCTTC. The chain combines TRBV29-1 with TRBJ2-1; D might be TRBD1 (5 bases). The CDR3 loop spans 18 amino acids. Trimming took 0 bases from V and 0 from J, leaving 18 bases between them. The V gene's germline CDR1 is SQVTM and CDR2 ANQGSEA.

The chain links TRBV10-3 to TRBJ2-7, with a tentative D call TRBD2 (6 bases). Trimming left V 3 bases short and J 0 bases short, with 9 bases between. The CDR3 has 14 residues. Germline assignment: CDR1 ENHRY and CDR2 SYGVKD. In DNA, the CDR3 is TGTGCCATCAGTGACCGGGGGAGCTCCTACGAGCAGTACTTC. Translation gives CAISDRGSSYEQYF.

There are a few counts of this clone. Relative to the germline gene, one junction end is altered; a read error may explain this. The V and J genes are TRBV7-2 and TRBJ2-2; 7 bases are a match to TRBD2. The CDR3 is 14 residues long. Germline lookup yields CDR1 SGHTA and CDR2 FQGNSA. The CDR3 sequence is CASSARPATGGLFF. CDR3 nucleotide sequence: TGTGCCAGCAGCGCCCGGCCCGCCACGGGGGGGCTGTTTTTT.

The chain couples TRBV18 to TRBJ1-5; D might be TRBD1 (5 bases). Looked up from germline, CDR1 is KGHSH and CDR2 is LQKENI. This CDR3 has 14 amino acids. V gave up 3 bases and J gave up 1 base, with 7 bases separating them. This CDR3 reads CASSPGPSNQPQHF. CDR3 bases: TGTGCCAGCTCACCGGGACCGAGCAATCAGCCCCAGCATTTT.

About this clone itself: Other nucleotide sequences in the sample specify the same CDR3. This sequence joins TRBV28 and TRBJ1-2; the D gene is possibly TRBD1 (5 bases). The V end was cut by 8 bases, the J end by 4 bases, with 11 bases between. Germline CDR1 reads MDHEN; CDR2 reads SYDVKM. The CDR3 loop spans 12 amino acids. Here the CDR3 DNA reads TGTGCCAGCTCCTGGGACCTCTATGGCTACACCTTC. It encodes CASSWDLYGYTF.

This clone was counted many times. The same CDR3 can be traced to other DNA sequences in this sample. The chain links TRBV5-4 to TRBJ2-3; no clear D gene. Per germline, CDR1 SGHNT and CDR2 YYREEE (reference sequence). Trimming took off 0 bases at V and 2 bases at J, with 1 base between the two ends. The CDR3 loop spans 12 amino acids. The DNA of the CDR3 is TGTGCCAGCAGCTTGGCCACAGATACGCAGTATTTT. Amino acids: CASSLATDTQYF.

This clone was recorded a few times. CDR3 in amino acids: CASGRTAHNSPLHF. The CDR3 DNA reads as TGTGCCAGTGGAAGGACAGCACATAATTCACCCCTCCACTTT. The chain has TRBV19 and TRBJ1-6; tentatively, D is TRBD1 (6 bases). Trimming stripped 8 bases from V and 5 bases from J, with 13 bases between. The CDR3 length is 14 residues. Per the germline V gene, CDR1 is LNHDA and CDR2 is SQIVND (reference sequence).

In this sample, this clone turned up a few times. The chain has TRBV6-1 and TRBJ1-1; TRBD1 is a possible D gene (6 bases). The CDR3 totals 13 residues. V was cut by 7 bases and J by 10 bases, with 19 bases left in between. In germline, CDR1 is MNHNS, CDR2 SASEGT. The CDR3 region is CASTLGGTLGAFF. The DNA of the CDR3 is TGTGCCAGCACCTTAGGGGGGACTCTAGGAGCTTTCTTT.

This clone was counted a few times. The chain recombines TRBV29-1 with TRBJ2-7; 9 positions match TRBD1. Trimming at V came to 4 bases and at J to 7 bases, leaving 11 bases not matched to a gene. This CDR3 has 14 amino acids. Germline V gene lookup returns CDR1 SQVTM and CDR2 ANQGSEA. Here the CDR3 DNA reads TGCAGCGTTGGGGAGGGACAGGGATCTTGGGAGCAGTACTTC. Its protein is CSVGEGQGSWEQYF.

This chain links TRBV30 with TRBJ2-7, with 8 bases that match TRBD1. Losses at the gene ends were 0 bases for V and 3 bases for J; bases not matched to a gene: 7. There are 15 residues in the CDR3. Germline V gene data show CDR1 as GTSNPN and CDR2 as SVGIG (reference sequence). This chain's CDR3 is CAWSVVTGANYEQYF. Here the CDR3 DNA reads TGTGCCTGGAGTGTAGTGACAGGGGCCAACTACGAGCAGTACTTC.

V gene TRBV7-2 combines with J gene TRBJ2-5; no firm D call. Trimming shortened V by 5 bases and J by 5 bases, and 6 bases separated the two germline ends. The CDR3 length is 11 residues. CDR1 SGHTA and CDR2 FQGNSA come from the germline V gene. CDR3 residues: CASSQKETQYF. CDR3 sequence (DNA): TGTGCCAGCAGCCAAAAGGAGACCCAGTACTTC.